The rows below give T cell receptor beta chains drawn from one sample of a study of T cell clonotyping in hematopoietic cell transplantation. The method was immunoSEQ multiplex PCR; TCRdb's version includes in-frame clones alone and lacks a portion of them. The sample includes fewer than 11,000 clones, over 70% of them seen just once. The sequences come from PBMCs, collected 30 days after allogeneic stem cell transplant. These receptors were collected from a female patient between 40 and 55 years old who had an allogeneic stem cell transplant from a related donor, so T cells may come from the graft donor. Some clones in this sample may be carry-over from other donors' samples. CDR3s include the opening cysteine and the closing phenylalanine or tryptophan. D genes are given only for firm matches. The size field is filled for only some rows; it gives once, few, many or a size class.

J gene: TRBJ2-1; D gene: NA; V gene: TRBV5-1; clone size: NA; CDR3 DNA: TGCGCCAGCAGCTTGGGATGGGACACTTACAATGAGCAGTTCTTC; CDR3 protein: CASSLGWDTYNEQFF
J gene: TRBJ1-1; D gene: TRBD1; V gene: TRBV5-1; clone size: NA; CDR3 DNA: TGCGCCAGCAGCTTGGGGACAGGGCCCACTGAAGCTTTCTTT; CDR3 protein: CASSLGTGPTEAFF
J gene: TRBJ1-5; D gene: TRBD1; V gene: TRBV7-2; clone size: NA; CDR3 DNA: TGTGCCAGCAGCTCAAACAGGGGGGTCAATCAGCCCCAGCATTTT; CDR3 protein: CASSSNRGVNQPQHF
J gene: TRBJ2-1; D gene: TRBD2; V gene: TRBV29-1; clone size: few; CDR3 DNA: TGCAGCGTTAAGGGGAGCGGGGCCCATTTGGTCGATGAGCAGTTCTTC; CDR3 protein: CSVKGSGAHLVDEQFF
J gene: TRBJ2-3; D gene: TRBD2; V gene: TRBV5-1; clone size: few; CDR3 DNA: TGCGCCAGCAGCTTTTGGGGGGGGATGAACACAGATACGCAGTATTTT; CDR3 protein: CASSFWGGMNTDTQYF
J gene: TRBJ1-2; D gene: NA; V gene: TRBV30; clone size: NA; CDR3 DNA: TGTGCCTGGAGTGTATTGGGTAATGGCTACACCTTC; CDR3 protein: CAWSVLGNGYTF
J gene: TRBJ2-3; D gene: NA; V gene: TRBV5-5; clone size: NA; CDR3 DNA: TGTGCCAGCAGCCCTTGGACCCTCACAGATACGCAGTATTTT; CDR3 protein: CASSPWTLTDTQYF
J gene: TRBJ2-2; D gene: NA; V gene: TRBV10-2; clone size: NA; CDR3 DNA: TGCGCCAGCAGGGGCGGAGGAACGAACACCGGGGAGCTGTTTTTT; CDR3 protein: CASRGGGTNTGELFF
J gene: TRBJ2-7; D gene: NA; V gene: TRBV12-2; clone size: NA; CDR3 DNA: TGTGCAAGTCGCCTAAGACTAGCGGGAGCATACGAGCAGTACTTC; CDR3 protein: CASRLRLAGAYEQYF
J gene: TRBJ2-7; D gene: NA; V gene: TRBV4-2; clone size: once; CDR3 DNA: TGTGCCAGCAGCCAAGCTACAGGTAACTACGAGCAGTACTTC; CDR3 protein: CASSQATGNYEQYF
J gene: TRBJ2-5; D gene: NA; V gene: TRBV11-2; clone size: NA; CDR3 DNA: TGTGCCAGCAGACCCTACAGGACTGAGACCCAGTACTTC; CDR3 protein: CASRPYRTETQYF
J gene: TRBJ1-4; D gene: NA; V gene: TRBV7-2; clone size: NA; CDR3 DNA: TGTGCCAGCAGCTTAGGGCTGGAGTCTAATGAAAAACTGTTTTTT; CDR3 protein: CASSLGLESNEKLFF
J gene: TRBJ2-7; D gene: TRBD1; V gene: TRBV6-1; clone size: medium-sized; CDR3 DNA: TGTGCCAGCTACTCATGGGGGACAGGGGCCTACGAGCAGTACTTC; CDR3 protein: CASYSWGTGAYEQYF
J gene: TRBJ2-1; D gene: TRBD2; V gene: TRBV4-1; clone size: NA; CDR3 DNA: TGCGCCAGCAGCTGGGCACTAGCGAGTGAGCAGTTCTTC; CDR3 protein: CASSWALASEQFF
J gene: TRBJ2-3; D gene: NA; V gene: TRBV4-3; clone size: NA; CDR3 DNA: TGCGCCAGCAGCGTAGGACCCTGGGCCTCAGGGAACACAGATACGCAGTATTTT; CDR3 protein: CASSVGPWASGNTDTQYF
J gene: TRBJ2-5; D gene: TRBD2; V gene: TRBV7-9; clone size: NA; CDR3 DNA: TGTGCCAGCAGCTTAGGGGCTTTTGGGAGGGAGCAAGAGACCCAGTACTTC; CDR3 protein: CASSLGAFGREQETQYF
J gene: TRBJ2-3; D gene: NA; V gene: TRBV7-2; clone size: NA; CDR3 DNA: TGTGCCAGCAGCTTGGATCCCATGGTTATAGCCTCCACAGATACGCAGTATTTT; CDR3 protein: CASSLDPMVIASTDTQYF
J gene: TRBJ1-5; D gene: TRBD1; V gene: TRBV19; clone size: medium-sized; CDR3 DNA: TGTGCCAGTAGTATAGACGGGACAGGGTATCAGCCCCAGCATTTT; CDR3 protein: CASSIDGTGYQPQHF
J gene: TRBJ2-7; D gene: NA; V gene: TRBV29-1; clone size: NA; CDR3 DNA: TGCAGCGTTGAAGGGGGACGGCTCTACGAGCAGTACTTC; CDR3 protein: CSVEGGRLYEQYF
J gene: TRBJ2-7; D gene: TRBD2; V gene: TRBV11-2; clone size: NA; CDR3 DNA: TGTGCCAGCAGCTTACTTAGCGGGAGGGCCTTGTCCTACGAGCAGTACTTC; CDR3 protein: CASSLLSGRALSYEQYF
J gene: TRBJ1-2; D gene: NA; V gene: TRBV19; clone size: NA; CDR3 DNA: TGTGCCAGTAGTATAGATGGGGGAGGGAGCTATGGCTACACCTTC; CDR3 protein: CASSIDGGGSYGYTF
J gene: TRBJ1-4; D gene: NA; V gene: TRBV6-6; clone size: NA; CDR3 DNA: TGTGCCAGCAGCCCCGGGACGGAGAATGAAAAACTGTTTTTT; CDR3 protein: CASSPGTENEKLFF
J gene: TRBJ2-1; D gene: NA; V gene: TRBV5-8; clone size: NA; CDR3 DNA: TGTGCCAGCACCATACGGGGCAGATACAATGAGCAGTTCTTC; CDR3 protein: CASTIRGRYNEQFF
J gene: TRBJ1-2; D gene: TRBD1; V gene: TRBV4-1; clone size: NA; CDR3 DNA: TGCGCCAGCAGCCAGGCCGGGACAGGGTATGGCTACACCTTC; CDR3 protein: CASSQAGTGYGYTF
J gene: TRBJ2-1; D gene: TRBD1; V gene: TRBV12-5; clone size: NA; CDR3 DNA: TGTGCTAGTGTCACCGACAGGGTGGACAATGAGCAGTTCTTC; CDR3 protein: CASVTDRVDNEQFF
J gene: TRBJ1-3; D gene: NA; V gene: TRBV11-2; clone size: NA; CDR3 DNA: TGTGCCAGCAGCTTAGTCCAGGGGTCTGGAAACACCATATATTTT; CDR3 protein: CASSLVQGSGNTIYF
J gene: TRBJ2-3; D gene: NA; V gene: TRBV5-6; clone size: NA; CDR3 DNA: TGTGCCAGCATCCTGGGGGTGATGGCAGCAGATACGCAGTATTTT; CDR3 protein: CASILGVMAADTQYF
J gene: TRBJ2-3; D gene: NA; V gene: TRBV7-8; clone size: NA; CDR3 DNA: TGTGCCAGCACCTCCCGCTGGGGTAGCACAGATACGCAGTATTTT; CDR3 protein: CASTSRWGSTDTQYF